The 11 T cell receptor beta chains listed next were all sequenced from one sample in a study of shared clonotypes between healthy human individuals. CD45RO-negative cells were positively selected for CCR7, leaving out terminally differentiated effector memory CD45RA+ cells. The repertoire was sequenced with immunoSEQ multiplex PCR; TCRdb's copy has only in-frame clones and lacks some. The profile shows about 820,000 clones, almost 95% of them singletons. Sample: naive CD8+ T cells sorted from blood. Source of these receptors: a man younger than 40 in good health.

The chain couples TRBV11-2 to TRBJ2-2; D gene uncertain. The CDR3 length is 12 residues. Germline loops: CDR1 SGHAT, CDR2 FQNNGV. V was pared by 6 bases and J by 6 bases, with 8 bases between. The CDR3 region is CASSLLAGELFF. The DNA of the CDR3 is TGTGCCAGCAGTCTACTGGCCGGGGAGCTGTTTTTT.

The rearrangement links TRBV7-9 to TRBJ1-4; 8 positions match TRBD1. From germline, CDR1 is SEHNR and CDR2 FQNEAQ (reference sequence). There are 15 residues in the CDR3. After removal of 6 bases from V and 8 bases from J, the junction contained 11 bases not matched to a gene. CDR3 region: CASRSGAGGEEKLFF. The CDR3 DNA is TGTGCCAGCAGGTCCGGCGCAGGGGGCGAGGAAAAACTGTTTTTT.

J is TRBJ2-3 and V is TRBV14; D gene ambiguous. The germline V and J ends were trimmed by 4 bases and 13 bases, with 15 bases remaining between them. The CDR3 has 12 amino acids. The germline V gene encodes CDR1 SGHDN and CDR2 FVKESK. This chain's CDR3 is CASSLMPNRKYF. The CDR3 DNA sequence: TGTGCCAGCAGCCTGATGCCTAATAGGAAGTATTTT.

The sample holds a few counts of this clone. The chain has TRBV7-6 and TRBJ2-7; D is unresolved. This CDR3 contains 15 residues. V was pared by 1 base and J by 0 bases, with 10 bases between. Germline values: CDR1 SGHVS, CDR2 FNYEAQ. As DNA, the CDR3 is TGTGCCAGCAGCTTAGGGCAGGCTATCTCCTACGAGCAGTACTTC. Translated, it gives CASSLGQAISYEQYF.

The chain recombines TRBV9 with TRBJ2-7; 10 bases fit TRBD1. The CDR3 loop spans 14 amino acids. Trimming removed 3 bases from V and 6 bases from J; junction bases left unmatched: 6. The germline V gene encodes CDR1 SGDLS and CDR2 YYNGEE. CDR3 protein: CASSEGTGVGEQYF. In nucleotides, the CDR3 is TGTGCCAGCAGCGAGGGGACAGGGGTAGGCGAGCAGTACTTC.

V is TRBV6-5 and J is TRBJ2-7; D call uncertain. The CDR3 extends over 13 amino acids. Germline CDR1 reads MNHEY; CDR2 reads SVGAGI. V was pared by 6 bases and J by 1 base, with 10 bases between. The CDR3 DNA reads as TGTGCCAGCAGCTCAGCAGAATCCTACGAGCAGTACTTC. This codes for CASSSAESYEQYF.

This chain uses TRBV5-4 with TRBJ2-7, with a possible D match to TRBD2 (6 bases). The germline CDR1 and CDR2 sequences are SGHNT and YYREEE (reference sequence). The CDR3 length is 16 residues. Trimming removed 0 bases from V and 0 bases from J, with 13 bases in between. CDR3 loop: CASSLAPSESSYEQYF. CDR3 sequence (DNA): TGTGCCAGCAGCTTGGCTCCTAGCGAAAGCTCCTACGAGCAGTACTTC. The full variable domain, completed using reference TRBV5-4 and TRBJ2-7, is ETGVTQSPTHLIKTRGQQVTLRCSSQSGHNTVSWYQQALGQGPQFIFQYYREEENGRGNFPPRFSGLQFPNYSSELNVNALELDDSALYLCASSLAPSESSYEQYFGPGTRLTVT.

The rearrangement links TRBV4-2 to TRBJ2-3, with D unclear. The CDR3 contains 17 residues. The germline V and J ends were trimmed by 0 bases and 0 bases, with 13 bases remaining between them. CDR1 LGHNA and CDR2 YNFKEQ come from the germline V gene. The CDR3 spells CASSQDLFGMSTDTQYF. In DNA form, the CDR3 reads TGTGCCAGCAGCCAAGATCTTTTTGGGATGAGCACAGATACGCAGTATTTT.

This clone was seen only once. This chain links TRBV27 with TRBJ1-5; D remains unclear. The V gene's germline CDR1 is MNHEY and CDR2 SMNVEV (reference sequence). The CDR3 contains 13 residues. Trimming pared 5 bases from V and 6 bases from J, leaving 11 bases between. In nucleotides, the CDR3 is TGTGCCAGCAGTGCGTCAGAAAGTCAGCCCCAGCATTTT. Protein sequence: CASSASESQPQHF.

V is TRBV10-3 and J is TRBJ2-7, with TRBD1 matching 7 bases. There are 16 residues in the CDR3. The V segment lost 0 bases and the J segment 4 bases; nucleotides outside the gene matches: 9. Looked up from germline, CDR1 is ENHRY and CDR2 is SYGVKD. CDR3 sequence (DNA): TGTGCCATCAGTGAGTCTTACGACAGGGAAAGATACGAGCAGTACTTC. Translation: CAISESYDRERYEQYF.

V gene TRBV28 combines with J gene TRBJ2-1, with TRBD2 matching 11 bases. Germline V gene data show CDR1 as MDHEN and CDR2 as SYDVKM. This CDR3 spans 16 amino acids. After removal of 6 bases from V and 7 bases from J, the junction contained 11 bases not matched to a gene. Here the CDR3 DNA reads TGTGCCAGCAGGCCCCGCCGGGGACTAGCGGAAAATGAGCAGTTCTTC. Translating it yields CASRPRRGLAENEQFF.